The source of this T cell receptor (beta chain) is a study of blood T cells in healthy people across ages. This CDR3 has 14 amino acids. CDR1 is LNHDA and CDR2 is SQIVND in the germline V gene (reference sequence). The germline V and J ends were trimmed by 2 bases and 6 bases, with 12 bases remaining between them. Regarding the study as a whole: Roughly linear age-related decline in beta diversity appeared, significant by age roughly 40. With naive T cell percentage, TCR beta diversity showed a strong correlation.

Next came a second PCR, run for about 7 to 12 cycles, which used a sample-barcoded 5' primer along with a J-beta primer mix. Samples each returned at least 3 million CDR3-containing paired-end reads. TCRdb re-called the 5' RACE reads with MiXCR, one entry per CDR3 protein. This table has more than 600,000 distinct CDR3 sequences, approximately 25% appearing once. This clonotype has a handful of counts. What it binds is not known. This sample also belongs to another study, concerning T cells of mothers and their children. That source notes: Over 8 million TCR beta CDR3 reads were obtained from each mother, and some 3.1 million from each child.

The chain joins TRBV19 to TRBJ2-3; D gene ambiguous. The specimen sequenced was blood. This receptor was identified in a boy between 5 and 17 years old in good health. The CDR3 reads CASSIPYQWDTQYF. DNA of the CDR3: TGTGCCAGTAGTATACCCTACCAATGGGATACGCAGTATTTT. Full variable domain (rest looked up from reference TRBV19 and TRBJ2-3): DGGITQSPKYLFRKEGQNVTLSCEQNLNHDAMYWYRQDPGQGLRLIYYSQIVNDFQKGDIAEGYSVSREKKESFPLTVTSAQKNPTAFYLCASSIPYQWDTQYFGPGTRLTVL.